This TCR beta chain was documented in a study of cytomegalovirus exposure and HLA in healthy donors. Turning to this clone: Its specificity is unknown.

Study-wide findings and caveats: Reports indicated that the classifier achieved high specificity and sensitivity in diagnosing cytomegalovirus status.

The ends were cut back, 10 bases at V and 9 bases at J, with 31 bases in the middle. This CDR3 contains 17 residues. In germline, CDR1 is ENHRY, CDR2 SYGVKD. TCRdb's table, derived via immunoSEQ multiplex PCR, lists solely in-frame clones and lacks some. The table lists over 80,000 clones, around 85% of them singletons. The source material was PBMCs. This sequence joins TRBV10-3 and TRBJ2-1; D might be TRBD2 (5 bases). This receptor was identified in a young man in good health and CMV-seropositive. This CDR3 reads CASLGRRDEGSNGEQFF. CDR3 nucleotide sequence: TGTGCCAGCCTGGGTCGGAGAGACGAGGGTTCCAATGGTGAGCAGTTCTTC.